These 24 T cell receptor beta chains originate from one sample sequenced in a study of spatial heterogeneity in lung cancer. Findings and limits, study-wide: It was found that expanded intratumoral alpha and beta TCR counts tracked tumor mutation counts.

Documented time point: sample taken at primary tumor resection. Their recognized antigens are unknown. Each CDR3 protein is one row after TCRdb ran MiXCR on the 5' RACE reads. This table has 5,000 to 6,500 distinct CDR3 sequences, approximately 6.5% appearing once. Sequencing was performed on lung tumor tissue, taken at surgery. These receptor sequences come from a female donor with early-stage non-small cell lung cancer.

This clonotype is medium-sized by share. This beta chain is an off-target read within a library intended for alpha chains, so its frequency means little. This chain connects TRBV29-1 to TRBJ2-7, with D tentatively TRBD1 (5 bases). Trimming stripped 5 bases from V and 1 base from J, with 9 bases between. This CDR3 has 12 amino acids. Germline V gives CDR1 SQVTM, CDR2 ANQGSEA. CDR3 in DNA: TGCAGCGTTCGCAGGGAATCCTACGAGCAGTACTTC. This gives the protein CSVRRESYEQYF.

Judged by abundance, this clonotype is medium-sized. This beta chain is off target for a library built for alpha chains, so its abundance means little. The rearrangement joins TRBV7-2 to TRBJ2-1; 9 nucleotides align to TRBD1. There are 16 residues in the CDR3. In germline, CDR1 is SGHTA, CDR2 FQGNSA. Germline trimming cut 2 bases from V and 7 bases from J; bases unmatched to any gene: 9. The CDR3 loop reads CASSLTAGTGKNEQFF. CDR3 DNA: TGTGCCAGCAGCTTAACCGCCGGGACAGGGAAGAATGAGCAGTTCTTC.

This clonotype was found many times. This beta chain is a stray read from a library made for alpha chains; its abundance is not meaningful. The chain links TRBV29-1 to TRBJ1-4; D remains unclear. CDR1 is SQVTM and CDR2 is ANQGSEA in the germline V gene. This CDR3 region has 14 residues. Deletions cut 4 bases from V and 8 bases from J, with 17 bases between. The CDR3 DNA sequence: TGCAGCGTTGTGCCCATAGGGCCTAGAGAAAAACTGTTTTTT. Its protein product is CSVVPIGPREKLFF.

Points on this clonotype: A much larger clonotype is one base distant, so this may be a read error. This beta chain lies outside the target of a library built for alpha chains; its clone size means little. J is TRBJ1-1 and V is TRBV19; D might be TRBD1 (5 bases). This CDR3 is 18 amino acids long. In germline, CDR1 is LNHDA, CDR2 SQIVND (reference sequence). Between the trimmed V and J ends, which lost 9 bases and 5 bases, there was a span of 31 bases. This chain's CDR3 is CASTSRKGKGSAGTEAFF. As DNA, the CDR3 is TGTGCCAGCACCTCCCGGAAGGGAAAGGGGTCGGCGGGAACTGAAGCTTTCTTT.

This clonotype counts as medium-sized. This beta chain is a stray sequence in a library constructed for alpha chains; its clone size is not meaningful. The chain uses TRBV9 and TRBJ1-6, with a tentative D call TRBD1 (6 bases). This CDR3 is built from 15 residues. The germline CDR1 and CDR2 sequences are SGDLS and YYNGEE. Trimming removed 5 bases at V and 10 bases at J, with 19 bases between. Written as DNA, the CDR3 is TGTGCCAGCAGTGACCGGGACATAGGAGGCTCACCCCTCCACTTT. As protein: CASSDRDIGGSPLHF.

This clonotype was recorded many times. Since the library was made to target alpha chains, this beta chain is a stray read and its abundance is not meaningful. This rearrangement joins TRBV5-6 to TRBJ2-2; no clear D. Germline V gives CDR1 SGHDT, CDR2 YYEEEE. V lost 2 bases to trimming and J lost 4 bases, with 9 bases between them. The CDR3 covers 14 residues. CDR3 coding DNA: TGTGCCAGCAGCTTTGGGGTAACCACCGGGGAGCTGTTTTTT. It yields the protein CASSFGVTTGELFF.

This clonotype was picked up many times. This beta chain is an off-target read within a library intended for alpha chains, so its frequency means little. This chain links TRBV20-1 with TRBJ2-3; no firm D call. Germline-derived CDR1 and CDR2 are DFQATT and SNEGSKA (reference sequence). The V end was cut by 3 bases, the J end by 0 bases, with 10 bases between. The CDR3 spans 14 residues. The CDR3, as DNA: TGCAGTGCTAGGGCGGCTACTAGCACAGATACGCAGTATTTT. The encoded protein is CSARAATSTDTQYF.

This clonotype was observed at least ten times. Little can be read into the size of this beta chain, an off-target read in a library designed for alpha chains. The rearrangement joins TRBV12-3 or TRBV12-4 to TRBJ1-1; D ambiguous. V was clipped by 6 bases and J by 0 bases, with 17 bases between them. The CDR3 is 16 amino acids. CDR3: CASSPSTGKMNTEAFF. The CDR3 DNA reads TGTGCCAGCAGCCCAAGCACGGGGAAGATGAACACTGAAGCTTTCTTT.

By share of the sample, this clonotype is medium-sized. One junction end does not reproduce the germline sequence, and a read error may be involved. Being off target in a library aimed at alpha chains, this beta chain has a size of little meaning. This chain uses TRBV7-7 with TRBJ2-6; 7 bases are shared with TRBD1. The CDR3 spans 15 residues. CDR1 is SSHAT and CDR2 is FNYEAQ in the germline V gene (reference sequence). The CDR3 is CASSPGGSGANVLTF. In nucleotides, the CDR3 is TGTGCTAGCAGCCCAGGGGGCTCTGGGGCCAACGTCCTGACTTTC. Filled out from reference TRBV7-7 and TRBJ2-6, the complete variable domain reads GAGVSQSPRYKVTKRGQDVTLRCDPISSHATLYWYQQALGQGPEFLTYFNYEAQPDKSGLPSDRFSAERPEGSISTLTIQRTEQRDSAMYRCASSPGGSGANVLTFGAGSRLTVL.

This clonotype was counted at least ten times. This beta chain is an unintended read in a library built for alpha chains; its size means little. This chain joins TRBV4-1 and TRBJ2-5, with D maybe TRBD1 (6 bases). Germline assignment: CDR1 MGHRA and CDR2 YSYEKL. V lost 1 base and J lost 1, with 7 bases in between. This CDR3 is built from 14 residues. For the CDR3, the DNA is TGCGCCAGCAGCCAAGGCAGGGGCCAAGAGACCCAGTACTTC. It translates to CASSQGRGQETQYF.

This clonotype was observed at least ten times. Little can be read into the size of this beta chain, an off-target read in a library designed for alpha chains. The chain recombines TRBV5-1 with TRBJ1-5; D is ambiguous. V was shortened by 2 bases and J by 5 bases, with 5 bases between the two germline ends. Germline lookup yields CDR1 SGHRS and CDR2 YFSETQ. This CDR3 comprises 12 residues. The CDR3 DNA follows: TGCGCCAGCAGCTTTAGAGATCAGCCCCAGCATTTT. Its protein is CASSFRDQPQHF.

This clonotype was counted ten times or more. This beta chain represents an off-target read in a library built for alpha chains; its size is of limited meaning. The rearrangement uses TRBV20-1 and TRBJ1-1, with 9 nucleotides matching TRBD1. Per germline, CDR1 DFQATT and CDR2 SNEGSKA (reference sequence). Trimming at V came to 2 bases and at J to 5 bases, leaving 6 bases not matched to a gene. The CDR3 runs to 14 residues. The DNA for the CDR3 is TGCAGTGCTAGAAAACAGGGGGCGCGAACTGAAGCTTTCTTT. Protein sequence: CSARKQGARTEAFF.

This clonotype was picked up many times. Little can be read into the size of this beta chain, an off-target read in a library designed for alpha chains. This chain joins TRBV5-1 and TRBJ2-5, with 7 bases lining up with TRBD2. The CDR3 is 15 amino acids. Per the germline V gene, CDR1 is SGHRS and CDR2 is YFSETQ. The trim removed 4 bases at V and 5 bases at J, leaving 11 bases unmatched. The CDR3 coding sequence is TGCGCCAGCAGCCCCTCCGGGAGGAGGGACGAGACCCAGTACTTC. Its translation is CASSPSGRRDETQYF.

This clonotype is labeled medium-sized. This beta chain is a stray sequence in a library constructed for alpha chains; its clone size is not meaningful. The J gene is TRBJ2-2, the V gene TRBV5-1; unclear D gene. Trimming removed 0 bases at V and 6 bases at J, with 9 bases between. Germline CDR1 reads SGHRS; CDR2 reads YFSETQ. The CDR3 contains 14 residues. CDR3 bases: TGCGCCAGCAGCTTGGTTCTAGGAGCCGGGGAGCTGTTTTTT. Its protein product is CASSLVLGAGELFF.

There are many counts of this clonotype. This beta chain is an off-target read within a library intended for alpha chains, so its frequency means little. The chain joins TRBV28 to TRBJ2-5; tentatively, D is TRBD1 (6 bases). This CDR3 contains 15 residues. The V and J ends lost 6 bases and 3 bases respectively, with 17 bases between them. Germline V gene lookup returns CDR1 MDHEN and CDR2 SYDVKM. CDR3 residues: CASSSDYYREETQYF. The CDR3 nucleotides read TGTGCCAGCAGCTCGGATTATTACAGGGAAGAGACCCAGTACTTC.

In this sample, this clonotype is large. This beta chain represents an off-target read in a library built for alpha chains; its size is of limited meaning. J is TRBJ2-2 and V is TRBV28, with D hard to call. The V and J ends lost 3 bases and 0 bases respectively, with 8 bases between them. The CDR3 extends over 15 amino acids. Germline V gives CDR1 MDHEN, CDR2 SYDVKM. CDR3 region: CASSLNTANTGELFF. For the CDR3, the DNA is TGTGCCAGCAGTTTGAACACGGCGAACACCGGGGAGCTGTTTTTT. Variable domain in full (rest from reference TRBV28 and TRBJ2-2): DVKVTQSSRYLVKRTGEKVFLECVQDMDHENMFWYRQDPGLGLRLIYFSYDVKMKEKGDIPEGYSVSREKKERFSLILESASTNQTSMYLCASSLNTANTGELFFGEGSRLTVL.

Of note for this clonotype: This beta chain is an unintended read in a library built for alpha chains; its size means little. This chain uses TRBV27 with TRBJ2-7; a possible D gene is TRBD1 (6 bases). This CDR3 is built from 15 residues. V lost 6 bases and J 5 bases, leaving 20 bases between the germline ends. Germline values: CDR1 MNHEY, CDR2 SMNVEV (reference sequence). The CDR3 DNA reads TGTGCCAGCAGGTTACAGGGAAATAACATCCACGAGCAGTACGTC. It encodes CASRLQGNNIHEQYV.

This clonotype has at least ten counts. This beta chain turned up in a library designed for alpha chains; as an off-target read, its abundance says little. The gene calls are TRBV20-1 and TRBJ1-5, with 7 nucleotides matching TRBD1. The CDR3 consists of 14 residues. V lost 1 base, J lost 5 bases, and 5 bases stayed unmatched. The germline gives CDR1 DFQATT, CDR2 SNEGSKA (reference sequence). This CDR3 is CSARVETGHQPQHF. CDR3 bases: TGCAGTGCTAGAGTAGAGACAGGGCATCAGCCCCAGCATTTT.

Ten or more counts support this clonotype. Within a library made for alpha chains, this beta chain is off target, and its count is uninformative. The CDR3 protein is CASSGTYGNTEAFF. CDR3 coding DNA: TGTGCCAGCAGCGGAACCTATGGGAACACTGAAGCTTTCTTT. This chain links TRBV9 with TRBJ1-1; D call uncertain. The germline V gene has CDR1 SGDLS and CDR2 YYNGEE. Trimming removed 3 bases from V and 1 base from J, with 10 bases in between. CDR3 size: 14 residues.

This clonotype appeared a few times. In a library made to pick up alpha chains, this beta chain is a stray read with a size that means little. The V gene is TRBV23-1, the J gene TRBJ2-5, with D perhaps TRBD1 (7 bases). TRBV23-1 falls under the ORF class, with uncertain function. This CDR3 contains 15 residues. Trimming removed 6 bases from V and 2 bases from J, with 16 bases in between. DNA for the CDR3: TGCGCCAGCAGCCTACAGGGGACTCATCAAGAGACCCAGTACTTC. It translates to CASSLQGTHQETQYF.

This clonotype counts as medium-sized. This beta chain came through as a stray read in a library set up for alpha chains, and its size says little. The chain employs TRBV24-1 and TRBJ2-1; D possibly corresponds to TRBD1 (6 bases). CDR3 length: 13 residues. V was clipped by 4 bases and J by 9 bases, with 12 bases between them. The germline CDR1 and CDR2 sequences are KGHDR and SFDVKD. CDR3 in DNA: TGTGCCACCAGTGACCAGACAGGAAGTGAGCAGTTCTTC. This encodes CATSDQTGSEQFF.

This clonotype is classed as medium-sized. This beta chain is an unintended read in a library built for alpha chains; its size means little. The rearrangement uses TRBV6-1 and TRBJ1-6; no reliable D call. Between the trimmed V and J ends, which lost 0 bases and 5 bases, there was a span of 8 bases. This CDR3 spans 15 amino acids. From germline, CDR1 is MNHNS and CDR2 SASEGT. The CDR3 DNA follows: TGTGCCAGCAGTGAAGCATTCGGCCATAATTCACCCCTCCACTTT. Translated: CASSEAFGHNSPLHF.

Sample share makes this clonotype medium-sized. This beta chain is a stray sequence in a library constructed for alpha chains; its clone size is not meaningful. The gene calls are TRBV14 and TRBJ2-3; D is unclear. CDR1 and CDR2 from the germline V gene are SGHDN and FVKESK. The CDR3 has 15 amino acids. V shed 3 bases and J shed 0 bases, with 10 bases lying between them. CDR3 residues: CASSQGPPSTDTQYF. CDR3 DNA sequence: TGTGCCAGCAGCCAGGGTCCTCCTAGCACAGATACGCAGTATTTT. Using reference TRBV14 and TRBJ2-3 for the parts outside the CDR3, the full variable domain is EAGVTQFPSHSVIEKGQTVTLRCDPISGHDNLYWYRRVMGKEIKFLLHFVKESKQDESGMPNNRFLAERTGGTYSTLKVQPAELEDSGVYFCASSQGPPSTDTQYFGPGTRLTVL.

In the case of this clonotype: Since the library was made to target alpha chains, this beta chain is a stray read and its abundance is not meaningful. The CDR3 DNA reads as TGTGCCAGCAGTTCCCCCGAGGGAGCGGGCTCACCCCTCCACTTT. It encodes CASSSPEGAGSPLHF. The rearrangement joins TRBV6-5 to TRBJ1-6; D gene unclear. With 4 bases removed from V and 10 bases from J, the gap between germline ends came to 17 bases. The germline V gene has CDR1 MNHEY and CDR2 SVGAGI. The CDR3 sequence is 15 residues long.